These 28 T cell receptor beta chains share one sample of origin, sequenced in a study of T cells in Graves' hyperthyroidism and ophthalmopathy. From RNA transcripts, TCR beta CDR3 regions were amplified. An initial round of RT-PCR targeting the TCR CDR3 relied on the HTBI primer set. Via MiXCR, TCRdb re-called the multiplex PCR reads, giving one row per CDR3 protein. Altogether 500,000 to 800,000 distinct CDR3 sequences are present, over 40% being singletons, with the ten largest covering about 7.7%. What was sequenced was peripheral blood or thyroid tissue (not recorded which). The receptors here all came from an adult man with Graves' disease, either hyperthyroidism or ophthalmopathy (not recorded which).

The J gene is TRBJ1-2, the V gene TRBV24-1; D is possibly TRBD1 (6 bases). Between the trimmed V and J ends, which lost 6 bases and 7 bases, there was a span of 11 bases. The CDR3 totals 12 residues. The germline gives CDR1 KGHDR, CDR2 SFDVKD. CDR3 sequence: CATSNRVGGYTF. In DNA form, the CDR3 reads TGTGCCACCAGTAACAGGGTCGGTGGCTACACCTTC.

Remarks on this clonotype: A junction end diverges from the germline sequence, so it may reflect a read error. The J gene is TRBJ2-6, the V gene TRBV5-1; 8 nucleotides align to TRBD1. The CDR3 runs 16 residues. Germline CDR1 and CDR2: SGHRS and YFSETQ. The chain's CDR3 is CAGSLQGAPSANVLTF. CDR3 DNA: TGCGCCGGCAGCTTGCAGGGGGCGCCTAGTGCCAACGTCCTGACTTTC. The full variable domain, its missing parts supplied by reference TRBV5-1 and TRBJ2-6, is KAGVTQTPRYLIKTRGQQVTLSCSPISGHRSVSWYQQTPGQGLQFLFEYFSETQRNKGNFPGRFSGRQFSNSRSEMNVSTLELGDSALYLCAGSLQGAPSANVLTFGAGSRLTVL.

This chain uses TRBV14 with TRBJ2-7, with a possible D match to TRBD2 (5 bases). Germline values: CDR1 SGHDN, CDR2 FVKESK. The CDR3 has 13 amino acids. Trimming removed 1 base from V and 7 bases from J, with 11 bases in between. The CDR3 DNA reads TGTGCCAGCAGCCAAGGAGGAGGCATAGAGCAGTACTTC. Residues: CASSQGGGIEQYF.

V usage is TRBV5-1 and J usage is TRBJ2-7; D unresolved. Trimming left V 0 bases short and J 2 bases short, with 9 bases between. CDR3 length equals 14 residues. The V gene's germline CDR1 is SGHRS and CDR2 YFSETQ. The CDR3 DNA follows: TGCGCCAGCAGCTTGGTGGTAAAAGCCTACGAGCAGTACTTC. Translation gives CASSLVVKAYEQYF.

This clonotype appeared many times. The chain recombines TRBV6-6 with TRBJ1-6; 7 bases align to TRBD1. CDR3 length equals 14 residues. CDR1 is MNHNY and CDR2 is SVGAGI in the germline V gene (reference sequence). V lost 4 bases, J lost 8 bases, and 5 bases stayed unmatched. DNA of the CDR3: TGTGCCAGCAGTTTGGACAGGCCTTATTCACCCCTCCACTTT. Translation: CASSLDRPYSPLHF.

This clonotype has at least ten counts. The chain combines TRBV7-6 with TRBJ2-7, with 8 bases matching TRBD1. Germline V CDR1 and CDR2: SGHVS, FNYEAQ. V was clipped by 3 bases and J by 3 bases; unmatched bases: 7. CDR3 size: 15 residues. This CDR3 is CASSFRSTGDYEQYF. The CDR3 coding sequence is TGTGCCAGCAGCTTCCGCTCGACAGGGGACTACGAGCAGTACTTC. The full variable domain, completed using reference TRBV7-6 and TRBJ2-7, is GAGVSQSPRYKVTKRGQDVALRCDPISGHVSLYWYRQALGQGPEFLTYFNYEAQQDKSGLPNDRFSAERPEGSISTLTIQRTEQRDSAMYRCASSFRSTGDYEQYFGPGTRLTVT.

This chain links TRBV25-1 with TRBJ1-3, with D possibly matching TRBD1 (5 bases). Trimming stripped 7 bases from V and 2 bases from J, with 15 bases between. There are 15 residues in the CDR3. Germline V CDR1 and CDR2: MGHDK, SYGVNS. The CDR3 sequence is CASTQGTGTGNTIYF. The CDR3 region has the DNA TGTGCCAGCACTCAAGGGACGGGCACTGGAAACACCATATATTTT. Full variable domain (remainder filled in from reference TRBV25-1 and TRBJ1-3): EADIYQTPRYLVIGTGKKITLECSQTMGHDKMYWYQQDPGMELHLIHYSYGVNSTEKGDLSSESTVSRIRTEHFPLTLESARPSHTSQYLCASTQGTGTGNTIYFGEGSWLTVV.

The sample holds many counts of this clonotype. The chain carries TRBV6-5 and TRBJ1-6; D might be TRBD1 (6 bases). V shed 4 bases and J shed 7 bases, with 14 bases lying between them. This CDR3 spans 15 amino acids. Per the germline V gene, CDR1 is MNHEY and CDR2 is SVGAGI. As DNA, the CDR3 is TGTGCCAGCAGTTCCTCAGGGGTCGGGAATTCACCCCTCCACTTT. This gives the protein CASSSSGVGNSPLHF.

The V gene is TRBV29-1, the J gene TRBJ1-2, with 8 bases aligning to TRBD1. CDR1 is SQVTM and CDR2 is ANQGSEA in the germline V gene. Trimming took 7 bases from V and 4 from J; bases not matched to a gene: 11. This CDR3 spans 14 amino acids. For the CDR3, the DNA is TGCAGCGCCTCAACCGGGACAGGAGTCTATGGCTACACCTTC. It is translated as CSASTGTGVYGYTF.

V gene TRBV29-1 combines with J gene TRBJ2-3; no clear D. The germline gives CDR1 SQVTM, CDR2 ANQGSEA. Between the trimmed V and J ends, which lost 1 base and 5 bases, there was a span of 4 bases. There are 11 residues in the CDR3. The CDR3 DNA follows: TGCAGCGTTGAAGGGATAGATACGCAGTATTTT. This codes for CSVEGIDTQYF.

CDR3 in amino acids: CASSSLGVLTGNTIYF. Written as DNA, the CDR3 is TGTGCCAGCAGCTCACTCGGGGTCCTAACTGGAAACACCATATATTTT. The chain joins TRBV9 to TRBJ1-3; no clear D. The CDR3 totals 16 residues. V was pared by 4 bases and J by 2 bases, with 16 bases between. From germline, CDR1 is SGDLS and CDR2 YYNGEE.

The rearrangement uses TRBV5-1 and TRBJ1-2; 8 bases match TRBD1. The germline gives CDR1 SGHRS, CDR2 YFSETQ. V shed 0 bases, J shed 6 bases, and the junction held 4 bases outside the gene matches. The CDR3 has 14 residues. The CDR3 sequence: CASSLAGGSDGYTF. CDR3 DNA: TGCGCCAGCAGCTTGGCAGGGGGCAGCGATGGCTACACCTTC.

The CDR3 region is CASSPSGPAFF. The CDR3 bases are TGTGCCAGCAGTCCCTCCGGCCCAGCTTTCTTT. J is TRBJ1-1 and V is TRBV2; D gene uncertain. V was cut by 5 bases and J by 10 bases, with 11 bases left in between. The germline CDR1 and CDR2 sequences are SNHLY and FYNNEI. The CDR3 spans 11 residues.

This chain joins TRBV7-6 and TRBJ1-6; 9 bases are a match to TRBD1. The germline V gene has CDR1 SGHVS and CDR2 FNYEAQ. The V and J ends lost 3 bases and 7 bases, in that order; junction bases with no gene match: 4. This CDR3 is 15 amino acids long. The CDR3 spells CASSFKQGANSPLHF. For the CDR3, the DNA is TGTGCCAGCAGCTTCAAACAGGGGGCGAATTCACCCCTCCACTTT.

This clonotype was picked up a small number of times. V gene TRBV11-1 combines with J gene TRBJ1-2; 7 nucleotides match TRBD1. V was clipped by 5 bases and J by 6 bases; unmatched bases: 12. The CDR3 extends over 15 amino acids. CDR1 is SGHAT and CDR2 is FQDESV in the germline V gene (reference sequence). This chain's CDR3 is CASSVERQGRDGYTF. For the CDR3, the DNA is TGTGCCAGCAGCGTCGAAAGACAGGGAAGGGATGGCTACACCTTC.

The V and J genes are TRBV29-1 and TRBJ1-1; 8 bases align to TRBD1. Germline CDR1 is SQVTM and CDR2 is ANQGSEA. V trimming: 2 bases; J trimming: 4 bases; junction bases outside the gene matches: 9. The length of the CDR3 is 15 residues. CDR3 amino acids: CSVERGDRTSTEAFF. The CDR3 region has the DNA TGCAGCGTTGAAAGGGGGGACAGGACCAGCACTGAAGCTTTCTTT.

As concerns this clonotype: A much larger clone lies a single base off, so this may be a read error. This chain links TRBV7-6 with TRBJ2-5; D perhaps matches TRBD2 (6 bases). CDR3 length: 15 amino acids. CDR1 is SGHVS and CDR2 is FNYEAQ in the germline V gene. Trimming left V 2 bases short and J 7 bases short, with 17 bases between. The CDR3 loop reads CASSLRGGTSGTQYF. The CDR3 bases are TGTGCCAGCAGCTTAAGGGGAGGTACGAGTGGGACCCAGTACTTC.

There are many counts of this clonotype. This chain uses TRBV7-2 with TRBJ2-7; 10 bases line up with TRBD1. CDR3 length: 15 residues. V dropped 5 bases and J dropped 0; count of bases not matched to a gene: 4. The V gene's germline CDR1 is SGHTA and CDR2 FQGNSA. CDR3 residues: CASSVGQGSSYEQYF. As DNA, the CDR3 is TGTGCCAGCAGCGTGGGACAGGGGAGCTCCTACGAGCAGTACTTC.

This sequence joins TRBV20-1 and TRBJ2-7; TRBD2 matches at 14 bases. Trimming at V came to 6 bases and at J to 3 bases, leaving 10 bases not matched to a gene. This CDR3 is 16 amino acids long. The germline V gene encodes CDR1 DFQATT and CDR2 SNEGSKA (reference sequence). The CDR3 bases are TGCAGTGCGGAAGAGACTAGCGGGGGGGCCTTCTACGAGCAGTACTTC. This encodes CSAEETSGGAFYEQYF.

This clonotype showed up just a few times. CDR3 DNA sequence: TGTGCCAGCACCCCCGGCGGGGGAGGTTCCTACGAGCAGTACTTC. Translated, it gives CASTPGGGGSYEQYF. V usage is TRBV10-3 and J usage is TRBJ2-7; 7 nucleotides agree with TRBD2. The CDR3 has 15 amino acids. Germline V lookup: CDR1 ENHRY, CDR2 SYGVKD. The ends lost 10 bases at V and 1 base at J; junction bases unmatched: 13.

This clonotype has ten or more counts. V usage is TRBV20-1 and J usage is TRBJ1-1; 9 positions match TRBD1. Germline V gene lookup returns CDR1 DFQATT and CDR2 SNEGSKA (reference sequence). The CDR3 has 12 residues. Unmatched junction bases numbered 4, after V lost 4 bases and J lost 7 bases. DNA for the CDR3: TGCAGTGCTACCGACAGGGGGGATGAAGCTTTCTTT. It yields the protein CSATDRGDEAFF.

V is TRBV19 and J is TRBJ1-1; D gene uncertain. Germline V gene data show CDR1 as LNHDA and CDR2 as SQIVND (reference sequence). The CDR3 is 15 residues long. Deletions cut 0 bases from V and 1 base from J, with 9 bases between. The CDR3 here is CASSIDPGWNTEAFF. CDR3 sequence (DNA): TGTGCCAGTAGTATAGATCCGGGGTGGAACACTGAAGCTTTCTTT. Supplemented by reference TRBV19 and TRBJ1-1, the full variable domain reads DGGITQSPKYLFRKEGQNVTLSCEQNLNHDAMYWYRQDPGQGLRLIYYSQIVNDFQKGDIAEGYSVSREKKESFPLTVTSAQKNPTAFYLCASSIDPGWNTEAFFGQGTRLTVV.

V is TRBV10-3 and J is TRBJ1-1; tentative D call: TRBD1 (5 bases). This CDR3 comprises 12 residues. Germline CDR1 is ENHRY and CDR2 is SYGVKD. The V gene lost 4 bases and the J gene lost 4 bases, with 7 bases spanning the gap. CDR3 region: CAISVRVTEAFF. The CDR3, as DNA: TGTGCCATCAGTGTCAGGGTCACTGAAGCTTTCTTT.

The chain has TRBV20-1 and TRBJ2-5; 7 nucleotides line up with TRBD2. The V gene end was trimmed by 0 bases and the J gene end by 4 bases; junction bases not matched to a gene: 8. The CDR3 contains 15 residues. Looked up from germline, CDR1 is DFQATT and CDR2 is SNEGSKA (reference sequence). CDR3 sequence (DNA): TGCAGTGCTAGAGATGGTTCGGGGAGGGGAGAGACCCAGTACTTC. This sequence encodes CSARDGSGRGETQYF.

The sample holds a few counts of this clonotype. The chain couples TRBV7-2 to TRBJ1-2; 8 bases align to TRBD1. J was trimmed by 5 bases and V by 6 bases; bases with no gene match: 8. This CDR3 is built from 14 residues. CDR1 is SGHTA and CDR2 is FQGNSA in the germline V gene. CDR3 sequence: CASRKGQAAYGYTF. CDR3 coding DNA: TGTGCCAGCAGGAAGGGACAGGCGGCATATGGCTACACCTTC.

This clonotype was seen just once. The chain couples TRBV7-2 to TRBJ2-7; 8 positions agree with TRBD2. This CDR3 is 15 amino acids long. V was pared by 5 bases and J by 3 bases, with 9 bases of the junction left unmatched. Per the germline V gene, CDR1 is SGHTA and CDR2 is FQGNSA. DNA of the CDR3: TGTGCCAGCAGCCCCGGGAGGGCTGACGGCTACGAGCAGTACTTC. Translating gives CASSPGRADGYEQYF.

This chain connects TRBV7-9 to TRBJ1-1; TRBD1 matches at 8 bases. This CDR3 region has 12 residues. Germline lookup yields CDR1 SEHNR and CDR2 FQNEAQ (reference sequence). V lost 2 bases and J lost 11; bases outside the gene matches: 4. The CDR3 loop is CASSLTGGHAFF. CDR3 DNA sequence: TGTGCCAGCAGCTTAACAGGGGGACATGCTTTCTTT. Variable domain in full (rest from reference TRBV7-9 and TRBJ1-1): DTGVSQNPRHKITKRGQNVTFRCDPISEHNRLYWYRQTLGQGPEFLTYFQNEAQLEKSRLLSDRFSAERPKGSFSTLEIQRTEQGDSAMYLCASSLTGGHAFFGQGTRLTVV.

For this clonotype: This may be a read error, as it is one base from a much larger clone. Written as DNA, the CDR3 is TGCAGCGTTGGAGGGGGGAGGTGGGACTATGGCTACACCTTC. Translated: CSVGGGRWDYGYTF. The rearrangement uses TRBV29-1 and TRBJ1-2; D may be TRBD1 (6 bases). The CDR3 covers 14 residues. V lost 4 bases and J 3 bases, leaving 15 bases between the germline ends. Per germline, CDR1 SQVTM and CDR2 ANQGSEA.